These T cell receptor beta chains were read from a single sample in a study of response to subunit inactivated influenza vaccine. TCRdb recomputed calls from the RT-PCR reads with MiXCR, one row per CDR3 protein. The sample contains a few hundred thousand distinct CDR3 sequences, 12% to 15% of which appear only once. The sequencing used PBMCs from blood, collected about 13 days after vaccination. The receptors stem from a man in his fifties or sixties who received an inactivated influenza vaccine. Both conserved end residues are part of each CDR3. A D gene is named only where the DNA matches it firmly. Size tells how often a clone was seen (once, few, many) or the class of an expanded clone, and some rows leave it out.

TRBV2	18	TRBD2	.	TRBJ2-5	CASKRTLLGRLAGETQYF	TGTGCCAGCAAACGAACGCTACTTGGCCGACTAGCGGGAGAGACCCAGTACTTC
TRBV18	12	.	many	TRBJ2-3	CASSPRRDTQYF	TGTGCCAGCTCACCAAGGCGGGATACGCAGTATTTT
TRBV28	13	.	.	TRBJ1-2	CASSFARGDGYTF	TGTGCCAGCAGTTTTGCGAGGGGCGACGGCTACACCTTC
TRBV5-6	14	.	many	TRBJ2-7	CASSYAGQAYEQYF	TGTGCCAGCAGCTACGCGGGACAAGCCTACGAGCAGTACTTC
TRBV20-1	13	TRBD1	few	TRBJ2-7	CSGNSGTVYEQYF	TGCAGTGGAAACTCTGGGACAGTTTACGAGCAGTACTTC
TRBV20-1	13	TRBD2	few	TRBJ2-1	CSALSPAGGEQFF	TGCAGTGCTCTCAGTCCAGCGGGAGGTGAGCAGTTCTTC
TRBV20-1	14	.	.	TRBJ2-2	CSARRSGNTGELFF	TGCAGTGCTAGAAGATCCGGGAACACCGGGGAGCTGTTTTTT
TRBV25-1	15	.	.	TRBJ2-2	CASSGLLGNTGELFF	TGTGCCAGCAGTGGATTATTGGGGAACACCGGGGAGCTGTTTTTT
TRBV20-1	12	.	.	TRBJ1-4	CSATTVNEKLFF	TGCAGTGCAACAACAGTGAATGAAAAACTGTTTTTT
TRBV5-1	16	.	many	TRBJ2-1	CASSLESGGSYNEQFF	TGCGCCAGCAGCTTGGAGTCCGGCGGCTCCTACAATGAGCAGTTCTTC
TRBV7-9	13	.	few	TRBJ2-5	CAVVRVSQETQYF	TGTGCCGTCGTTCGGGTATCCCAAGAGACCCAGTACTTC
TRBV5-1	14	.	few	TRBJ1-4	CASSLQGLNEKLFF	TGCGCCAGCAGCTTGCAGGGGTTGAATGAAAAACTGTTTTTT
TRBV20-1	12	.	few	TRBJ2-7	CSAASDSYEQYF	TGCAGTGCTGCCTCGGACTCCTACGAGCAGTACTTC
TRBV4-3	15	.	.	TRBJ2-1	CASGQGGSSYNEQFF	TGCGCCAGCGGCCAAGGGGGGAGCTCCTACAATGAGCAGTTCTTC
TRBV24-1	16	TRBD2	.	TRBJ2-2	CATSVAGVANTGELFF	TGTGCCACCAGTGTGGCGGGAGTGGCAAACACCGGGGAGCTGTTTTTT
TRBV6-5	18	TRBD2	many	TRBJ2-5	CASSYRGTSGGPTGTQYF	TGTGCCAGCAGTTACCGGGGGACTAGCGGGGGGCCAACCGGGACCCAGTACTTC
TRBV18	17	TRBD1	.	TRBJ2-5	CASSPGTGGSGQETQYF	TGTGCCAGCTCACCGGGGACAGGGGGGTCTGGACAAGAGACCCAGTACTTC
TRBV7-2	17	.	.	TRBJ2-6	CASTQMGGQGGANVLTF	TGTGCCAGCACCCAAATGGGGGGGCAGGGTGGGGCCAACGTCCTGACTTTC
TRBV7-2	15	TRBD2	.	TRBJ2-3	CASSKGLDLTDTQYF	TGTGCCAGCAGTAAGGGACTAGATCTCACAGATACGCAGTATTTT
TRBV7-2	16	TRBD1	many	TRBJ2-5	CASSLRIGTAGETQYF	TGTGCCAGCAGCTTAAGAATAGGGACAGCCGGAGAGACCCAGTACTTC
TRBV2	13	.	few	TRBJ2-5	CASRIEVQETQYF	TGTGCCAGCAGGATCGAGGTCCAAGAGACCCAGTACTTC
TRBV24-1	15	TRBD1	.	TRBJ2-1	CAISDSGAGGDEQFF	TGTGCCATCAGTGATTCGGGAGCAGGGGGCGATGAGCAGTTCTTC